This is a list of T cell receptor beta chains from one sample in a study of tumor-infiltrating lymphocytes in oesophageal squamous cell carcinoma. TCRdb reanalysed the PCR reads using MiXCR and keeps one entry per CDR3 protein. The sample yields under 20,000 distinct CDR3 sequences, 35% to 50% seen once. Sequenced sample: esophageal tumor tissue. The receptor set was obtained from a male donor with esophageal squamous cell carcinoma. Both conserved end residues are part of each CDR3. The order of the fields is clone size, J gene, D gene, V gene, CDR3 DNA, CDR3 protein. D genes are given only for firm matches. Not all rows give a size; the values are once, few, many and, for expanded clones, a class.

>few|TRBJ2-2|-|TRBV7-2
TGTGCCAGCAGCCCCCATGTGGACACCGGGGAGCTGTTTTTT
CASSPHVDTGELFF
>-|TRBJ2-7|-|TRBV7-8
TGTGCCAGCAGCTTCGGACCACTAGACGAGCAGTACTTC
CASSFGPLDEQYF
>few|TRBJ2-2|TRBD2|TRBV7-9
TGTGCCAGCAGCTCCCGAGGGCTAGCGGGGGCTGGGGAGCTGTTTTTT
CASSSRGLAGAGELFF
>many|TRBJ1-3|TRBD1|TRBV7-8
TGTGCCAGCAGCCCTACAGGGGGCCCTGGAAACACCATATATTTT
CASSPTGGPGNTIYF
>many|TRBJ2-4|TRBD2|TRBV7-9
TGTGCCAGCAGCTTATTCGTACGGACTAGCCGGGCCAAAAACATTCAGTACTTC
CASSLFVRTSRAKNIQYF
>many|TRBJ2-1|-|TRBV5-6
TGTGCCAGCAGTTCGTTAGGGAGTTCCTACAATGAGCAGTTCTTC
CASSSLGSSYNEQFF
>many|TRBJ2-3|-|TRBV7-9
TGTGCCAGCAGCTGGGGGAAAGATACGCAGTATTTT
CASSWGKDTQYF
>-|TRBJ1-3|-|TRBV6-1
TGTGCCAGCAGTGAAAGACAGTACACCATATATTTT
CASSERQYTIYF
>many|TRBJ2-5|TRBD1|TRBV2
TGTGCCAGCACGACAGGGTCCTTGGCGCCCCAGTACTTC
CASTTGSLAPQYF
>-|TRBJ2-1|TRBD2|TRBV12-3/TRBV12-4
TGTGCCAGCAGCCGGGGACTATTTGGGGAGCAGTTCTTC
CASSRGLFGEQFF
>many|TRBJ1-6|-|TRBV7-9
TGTGCCAGCAGCTCCCGGACAGTTAATAATTCACCCCTCCACTTT
CASSSRTVNNSPLHF
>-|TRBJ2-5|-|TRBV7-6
TGTGCCAGCAGCTTAGCGCCGGCGGGAGAGACCCAGTACTTC
CASSLAPAGETQYF
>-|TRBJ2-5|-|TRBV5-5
TGTGCCAGCAGCTTGTCAGTGACAGAAGAGACCCAGTACTTC
CASSLSVTEETQYF